Described below is a single T cell receptor beta chain sequence and its context. A single record per CDR3 protein comes from TCRdb applying MiXCR to the RT-PCR reads. The data show about 680,000 distinct CDR3 sequences, 14% seen once. The sequenced sample consisted of memory CD4+ T cells from blood. This TCR was sampled from a female donor in good health, serving as a healthy control.

In DNA, the CDR3 is TGTGCCAGCAGCTCGATCGGGAGCCGAGGAATCAATCAGCCCCAGCATTTT. It specifies CASSSIGSRGINQPQHF. V usage is TRBV7-9 and J usage is TRBJ1-5; D is undetermined. The V gene lost 4 bases and the J gene lost 3 bases, with 19 bases spanning the gap. The CDR3 loop spans 17 amino acids. Germline CDR1 is SEHNR and CDR2 is FQNEAQ (reference sequence).